This T cell receptor (beta chain) stems from a study of blood T cell repertoires in COVID-19. Study overall: From T cells, B-cell-depleted T cells, or PBMCs came the material, which was cDNA or gDNA.

The germline V gene encodes CDR1 SGHRS and CDR2 YFSETQ. This CDR3 spans 14 amino acids. With 2 bases removed from V and 2 bases from J, the gap between germline ends came to 11 bases. Repertoires were generated with immunoSEQ multiplex PCR, while TCRdb's copy carries only in-frame clones and drops some. The data show 300,000 to 450,000 clones, over 75% seen once. The V call is TRBV5-1, the J call TRBJ2-7; D may be TRBD1 (6 bases). What was sequenced was PBMCs or T cells enriched from blood (not recorded which). The receptor was derived from a woman aged 25 to 39 who had recovered from COVID-19. CDR3 nucleotides: TGCGCCAGCAGCTTAAGTTACAGGGCCTACGAGCAGTACTTC. It translates to CASSLSYRAYEQYF. Using reference TRBV5-1 and TRBJ2-7 for the parts outside the CDR3, the full variable domain is KAGVTQTPRYLIKTRGQQVTLSCSPISGHRSVSWYQQTPGQGLQFLFEYFSETQRNKGNFPGRFSGRQFSNSRSEMNVSTLELGDSALYLCASSLSYRAYEQYFGPGTRLTVT.